The 28 T cell receptor beta chains below come from one sample, sequenced in a study of T cell repertoires in ileal Crohn's disease (dated by TCRdb to between 2018 and 2021). The library was built by means of the immunoSEQ multiplex PCR assay. TCRdb's version of the immuneACCESS table is confined to in-frame rearrangements and falls short of the full clone set. An unresolved V gene accounts for under half of the shortfall where checked; the remainder is of unknown origin. Within this sample are more than 10,000 clones, with more than 65% of them counted one time only. The ten largest account for under 10% of the sample. Read against the paper, the sample's time point label means: neoterminal ileum biopsy at postoperative endoscopy, about 6 months after surgery. The source material was ileal tissue. These receptors were collected from an adult with Crohn's disease.

There are a few counts of this clone. The genes are TRBV5-1 and TRBJ1-1; D may be TRBD1 (5 bases). The CDR3 contains 18 residues. Trimming removed 7 bases from V and 1 base from J, with 26 bases in between. Germline V CDR1 and CDR2: SGHRS, YFSETQ. CDR3 amino acids: CASFLGPRGVGRNTEAFF. The CDR3 DNA is TGCGCCAGCTTTTTGGGGCCAAGGGGCGTTGGGCGGAACACTGAAGCTTTCTTT. Using reference TRBV5-1 and TRBJ1-1 for the parts outside the CDR3, the full variable domain is KAGVTQTPRYLIKTRGQQVTLSCSPISGHRSVSWYQQTPGQGLQFLFEYFSETQRNKGNFPGRFSGRQFSNSRSEMNVSTLELGDSALYLCASFLGPRGVGRNTEAFFGQGTRLTVV.

This clone was counted between two and nine times. V usage is TRBV6-5 and J usage is TRBJ2-2; D gene uncertain. V was pared by 7 bases and J by 5 bases, with 5 bases between. Germline V lookup: CDR1 MNHEY, CDR2 SVGAGI. This CDR3 spans 11 amino acids. CDR3 DNA: TGTGCCAGCAAGTCTACCGGGGAGCTGTTTTTT. It codes for CASKSTGELFF.

V and J are TRBV7-3 and TRBJ1-1; tentatively, D is TRBD1 (5 bases). The V and J ends lost 4 bases and 1 base respectively, with 7 bases between them. The CDR3 spans 13 residues. CDR1 is SGHTA and CDR2 is FQGTGA in the germline V gene. CDR3 sequence (DNA): TGTGCCAGCAGCTGGGGCACGAACACTGAAGCTTTCTTT. Its protein product is CASSWGTNTEAFF.

This clone has more than one count but fewer than ten. J is TRBJ2-5 and V is TRBV6-1, with D uncertain. V was shortened by 3 bases and J by 0 bases, with 5 bases between the two germline ends. Germline values: CDR1 MNHNS, CDR2 SASEGT. This CDR3 is built from 13 residues. The CDR3 loop reads CASSDSDQETQYF. DNA for the CDR3: TGTGCCAGCAGTGATTCGGACCAAGAGACCCAGTACTTC.

The J gene is TRBJ1-1, the V gene TRBV5-4; tentative D call: TRBD1 (6 bases). The CDR3 runs to 13 residues. Germline CDR1 reads SGHNT; CDR2 reads YYREEE (reference sequence). V lost 3 bases, J lost 8 bases, and 14 bases lay in between. In nucleotides, the CDR3 is TGTGCCAGCAGCTACACTACACAGGGAGAAGCTTTCTTT. This codes for CASSYTTQGEAFF.

The chain employs TRBV5-1 and TRBJ2-2; D perhaps matches TRBD1 (6 bases). CDR3 length: 16 amino acids. The germline gives CDR1 SGHRS, CDR2 YFSETQ. Trimming pared 0 bases from V and 3 bases from J, leaving 12 bases between. The CDR3 protein is CASSLARGGDTGELFF. In DNA, the CDR3 is TGCGCCAGCAGCTTGGCCAGGGGCGGAGACACCGGGGAGCTGTTTTTT.

By proportion, this clone is medium-sized. The V and J genes are TRBV15 and TRBJ2-5, with 8 positions matching TRBD2. Trimming cost V 1 base and J 5 bases; bases outside gene matches: 6. This CDR3 is 15 amino acids long. Germline values: CDR1 LNHNV, CDR2 YYDKDF (reference sequence). CDR3 in DNA: TGTGCCACCAGCAGAGTCCCAGCGGGGGCCGAGACCCAGTACTTC. This gives the protein CATSRVPAGAETQYF.

This clone was observed a handful of times. This chain connects TRBV28 to TRBJ1-5; 7 bases agree with TRBD1. The CDR3 has 15 amino acids. The germline V gene has CDR1 MDHEN and CDR2 SYDVKM. J was trimmed by 3 bases and V by 6 bases; bases with no gene match: 8. The CDR3 loop reads CASRRQGVSNQPQHF. The CDR3 DNA is TGTGCCAGCAGGCGACAGGGAGTATCCAATCAGCCCCAGCATTTT.

The J gene is TRBJ1-5, the V gene TRBV5-4; no clear D. The CDR3 runs to 15 residues. The germline V and J ends were trimmed by 4 bases and 2 bases, with 13 bases remaining between them. Germline lookup yields CDR1 SGHNT and CDR2 YYREEE (reference sequence). The CDR3 region is CASSLGVEGNQPQHF. As DNA, the CDR3 is TGTGCCAGCAGCCTTGGAGTGGAGGGCAATCAGCCCCAGCATTTT.

The gene calls are TRBV4-1 and TRBJ2-2; D unclear. The CDR3 is made up of 18 amino acids. Looked up from germline, CDR1 is MGHRA and CDR2 is YSYEKL. The germline V and J ends were trimmed by 2 bases and 4 bases, with 20 bases remaining between them. This CDR3 reads CASSQRFSSAPGTGELFF. DNA for the CDR3: TGCGCCAGCAGCCAACGGTTCAGTTCCGCGCCGGGCACCGGGGAGCTGTTTTTT.

The V and J genes are TRBV30 and TRBJ2-5; the D is unclear. The ends were cut back, 5 bases at V and 5 bases at J, with 9 bases in the middle. Germline V lookup: CDR1 GTSNPN, CDR2 SVGIG (reference sequence). This CDR3 contains 11 residues. CDR3 loop: CAWGREETQYF. The CDR3 nucleotides are TGTGCCTGGGGGCGAGAGGAGACCCAGTACTTC.

V is TRBV2 and J is TRBJ1-5; possible D gene TRBD1, 5 bases. Trimming stripped 8 bases from V and 4 bases from J, with 12 bases between. This CDR3 has 13 residues. In germline, CDR1 is SNHLY, CDR2 FYNNEI. The CDR3 region is CASRTNNNQPQHF. CDR3 DNA sequence: TGTGCCAGCCGGACAAATAATAATCAGCCCCAGCATTTT.

By share, this clone counts as medium-sized. The V gene is TRBV11-3, the J gene TRBJ1-5, with a weak D call TRBD1 (5 bases). Germline CDR1 reads SGHNT; CDR2 reads YENEEA. V was shortened by 2 bases and J by 3 bases, with 17 bases between the two germline ends. The CDR3 extends over 17 amino acids. The DNA of the CDR3 is TGTGCCAGCAGCTTAATTAGCGTGACAGCCTACAATCAGCCCCAGCATTTT. Its protein product is CASSLISVTAYNQPQHF.

V gene TRBV18 combines with J gene TRBJ2-4; D is possibly TRBD1 (5 bases). The V and J ends lost 6 bases and 5 bases respectively, with 17 bases between them. CDR1 and CDR2 from the germline V gene are KGHSH and LQKENI. The CDR3 contains 15 residues. CDR3 region: CASSRAGMMENIQYF. The CDR3 DNA is TGTGCCAGCTCTCGGGCAGGGATGATGGAAAACATTCAGTACTTC.

This clone was recorded once. The chain has TRBV6-1 and TRBJ1-3, with 7 bases lining up with TRBD1. The CDR3 sequence is 14 residues long. The germline V gene has CDR1 MNHNS and CDR2 SASEGT. Unmatched junction bases numbered 14, after V lost 9 bases and J lost 9 bases. The CDR3 loop reads CASARGGRSGTIYF. Written as DNA, the CDR3 is TGTGCCAGTGCCAGGGGGGGGAGGTCGGGCACCATATATTTT.

V gene TRBV30 combines with J gene TRBJ1-5, with D perhaps matching TRBD1 (5 bases). CDR1 and CDR2 (germline): GTSNPN, SVGIG (reference sequence). The CDR3 extends over 13 amino acids. Trimming took off 2 bases at V and 5 bases at J, with 10 bases between the two ends. This chain's CDR3 is CAWSLSGDQPQHF. In DNA, the CDR3 is TGTGCCTGGAGTCTCTCGGGGGATCAGCCCCAGCATTTT.

This clone is a singleton in its sample. V usage is TRBV11-1 and J usage is TRBJ2-1; D gene uncertain. The CDR3 covers 17 residues. CDR1 is SGHAT and CDR2 is FQDESV in the germline V gene (reference sequence). V lost 4 bases to trimming and J lost 6 bases, with 22 bases between them. The CDR3 bases are TGTGCCAGCAGCTGGACCGACGGTATCACGATTGTCAATGAGCAGTTCTTC. Translation: CASSWTDGITIVNEQFF.

The rearrangement uses TRBV7-6 and TRBJ2-7; 9 positions agree with TRBD1. CDR1 is SGHVS, CDR2 FNYEAQ, per germline. V lost 2 bases, J lost 5 bases, and 4 bases stayed unmatched. This CDR3 comprises 14 residues. CDR3 bases: TGTGCCAGCAGCTTATGGGGACAGGGACACGAGCAGTACTTC. Its protein product is CASSLWGQGHEQYF. The entire variable domain, with the rest obtained from reference TRBV7-6 and TRBJ2-7, is as follows: GAGVSQSPRYKVTKRGQDVALRCDPISGHVSLYWYRQALGQGPEFLTYFNYEAQQDKSGLPNDRFSAERPEGSISTLTIQRTEQRDSAMYRCASSLWGQGHEQYFGPGTRLTVT.

V gene TRBV28 combines with J gene TRBJ2-7, with TRBD2 as a possible D gene (6 bases). Looked up from germline, CDR1 is MDHEN and CDR2 is SYDVKM. CDR3 length equals 11 residues. The V gene lost 7 bases and the J gene lost 5 bases, with 9 bases spanning the gap. The CDR3 loop is CASTGDHEQYF. In DNA, the CDR3 is TGTGCCAGCACGGGGGACCACGAGCAGTACTTC.

The rearrangement links TRBV28 to TRBJ1-5, with TRBD1 identical over 12 bases. CDR1 is MDHEN and CDR2 is SYDVKM in the germline V gene. This CDR3 has 18 amino acids. With 3 bases clipped from V and 0 bases from J, the junction kept 6 bases outside the gene matches. This CDR3 is CASSFAGQGAASNQPQHF. CDR3 nucleotide sequence: TGTGCCAGCAGTTTCGCGGGACAGGGGGCAGCTAGCAATCAGCCCCAGCATTTT.

The chain links TRBV5-5 to TRBJ1-5; D is ambiguous. CDR3 length equals 16 residues. Trimming pared 3 bases from V and 0 bases from J, leaving 13 bases between. Germline V gives CDR1 SGHKS, CDR2 YYEKEE (reference sequence). CDR3 sequence reads: CASSSRPGNSNQPQHF. The CDR3 nucleotides are TGTGCCAGCAGCTCGAGGCCGGGTAATAGCAATCAGCCCCAGCATTTT.

This sequence joins TRBV28 and TRBJ2-7; D not resolved. This CDR3 spans 13 amino acids. Germline V gene data show CDR1 as MDHEN and CDR2 as SYDVKM. V dropped 5 bases and J dropped 0 bases, with 8 bases sitting between them. The CDR3 region is CASSRLSSYEQYF. The CDR3 DNA sequence: TGTGCCAGCAGTAGGCTGTCCTCCTACGAGCAGTACTTC.

This chain connects TRBV4-2 to TRBJ2-3; 9 nucleotides match TRBD2. This CDR3 region has 16 residues. The germline CDR1 and CDR2 sequences are LGHNA and YNFKEQ. Trimming removed 0 bases from V and 7 bases from J; junction bases left unmatched: 8. CDR3 loop: CASSQDRAGGPYTQYF. As DNA, the CDR3 is TGTGCCAGCAGCCAAGATCGCGCGGGGGGGCCGTATACGCAGTATTTT.

The rearrangement joins TRBV9 to TRBJ1-4; D is undetermined. In germline, CDR1 is SGDLS, CDR2 YYNGEE. The CDR3 loop spans 15 amino acids. V was shortened by 4 bases and J by 5 bases, with 15 bases between the two germline ends. CDR3 protein: CASSPGAQMNEKLFF. The CDR3 coding sequence is TGTGCCAGCAGCCCAGGCGCTCAGATGAATGAAAAACTGTTTTTT. The full variable domain, its missing parts supplied by reference TRBV9 and TRBJ1-4, is DSGVTQTPKHLITATGQRVTLRCSPRSGDLSVYWYQQSLDQGLQFLIQYYNGEERAKGNILERFSAQQFPDLHSELNLSSLELGDSALYFCASSPGAQMNEKLFFGSGTQLSVL.

The V gene is TRBV6-4, the J gene TRBJ2-3, with TRBD1 as a possible D gene (6 bases). CDR3 size: 13 residues. Germline loops: CDR1 MRHNA, CDR2 SNTAGT. V was shortened by 8 bases and J by 4 bases, with 13 bases between the two germline ends. The CDR3 DNA follows: TGTGCCAGCGGACAACAGGGTTCAGATACGCAGTATTTT. Amino acids: CASGQQGSDTQYF.

This clone was picked up one time. The CDR3 nucleotides read TGTGCCAGTAGGTTGGTGAACACCGGGGAGCTGTTTTTT. It codes for CASRLVNTGELFF. The rearrangement links TRBV19 to TRBJ2-2; D not certain. The CDR3 contains 13 residues. V was pared by 6 bases and J by 1 base, with 6 bases between. Germline loops: CDR1 LNHDA, CDR2 SQIVND (reference sequence).

The rearrangement joins TRBV6-5 to TRBJ1-2, with D unresolved. The CDR3 totals 13 residues. Germline-derived CDR1 and CDR2 are MNHEY and SVGAGI. The V end lost 6 bases, the J end lost 1 base, and 9 bases lay between the germline ends. CDR3 residues: CASSLDGNYGYTF. CDR3 coding DNA: TGTGCCAGCAGCTTGGACGGTAACTATGGCTACACCTTC.

J is TRBJ2-1 and V is TRBV29-1; D is undetermined. Germline CDR1 is SQVTM and CDR2 is ANQGSEA. V was clipped by 4 bases and J by 3 bases, with 7 bases between them. The CDR3 has 12 amino acids. CDR3 in DNA: TGCAGCGTTGTAAGTGGCTACAATGAGCAGTTCTTC. As protein: CSVVSGYNEQFF.